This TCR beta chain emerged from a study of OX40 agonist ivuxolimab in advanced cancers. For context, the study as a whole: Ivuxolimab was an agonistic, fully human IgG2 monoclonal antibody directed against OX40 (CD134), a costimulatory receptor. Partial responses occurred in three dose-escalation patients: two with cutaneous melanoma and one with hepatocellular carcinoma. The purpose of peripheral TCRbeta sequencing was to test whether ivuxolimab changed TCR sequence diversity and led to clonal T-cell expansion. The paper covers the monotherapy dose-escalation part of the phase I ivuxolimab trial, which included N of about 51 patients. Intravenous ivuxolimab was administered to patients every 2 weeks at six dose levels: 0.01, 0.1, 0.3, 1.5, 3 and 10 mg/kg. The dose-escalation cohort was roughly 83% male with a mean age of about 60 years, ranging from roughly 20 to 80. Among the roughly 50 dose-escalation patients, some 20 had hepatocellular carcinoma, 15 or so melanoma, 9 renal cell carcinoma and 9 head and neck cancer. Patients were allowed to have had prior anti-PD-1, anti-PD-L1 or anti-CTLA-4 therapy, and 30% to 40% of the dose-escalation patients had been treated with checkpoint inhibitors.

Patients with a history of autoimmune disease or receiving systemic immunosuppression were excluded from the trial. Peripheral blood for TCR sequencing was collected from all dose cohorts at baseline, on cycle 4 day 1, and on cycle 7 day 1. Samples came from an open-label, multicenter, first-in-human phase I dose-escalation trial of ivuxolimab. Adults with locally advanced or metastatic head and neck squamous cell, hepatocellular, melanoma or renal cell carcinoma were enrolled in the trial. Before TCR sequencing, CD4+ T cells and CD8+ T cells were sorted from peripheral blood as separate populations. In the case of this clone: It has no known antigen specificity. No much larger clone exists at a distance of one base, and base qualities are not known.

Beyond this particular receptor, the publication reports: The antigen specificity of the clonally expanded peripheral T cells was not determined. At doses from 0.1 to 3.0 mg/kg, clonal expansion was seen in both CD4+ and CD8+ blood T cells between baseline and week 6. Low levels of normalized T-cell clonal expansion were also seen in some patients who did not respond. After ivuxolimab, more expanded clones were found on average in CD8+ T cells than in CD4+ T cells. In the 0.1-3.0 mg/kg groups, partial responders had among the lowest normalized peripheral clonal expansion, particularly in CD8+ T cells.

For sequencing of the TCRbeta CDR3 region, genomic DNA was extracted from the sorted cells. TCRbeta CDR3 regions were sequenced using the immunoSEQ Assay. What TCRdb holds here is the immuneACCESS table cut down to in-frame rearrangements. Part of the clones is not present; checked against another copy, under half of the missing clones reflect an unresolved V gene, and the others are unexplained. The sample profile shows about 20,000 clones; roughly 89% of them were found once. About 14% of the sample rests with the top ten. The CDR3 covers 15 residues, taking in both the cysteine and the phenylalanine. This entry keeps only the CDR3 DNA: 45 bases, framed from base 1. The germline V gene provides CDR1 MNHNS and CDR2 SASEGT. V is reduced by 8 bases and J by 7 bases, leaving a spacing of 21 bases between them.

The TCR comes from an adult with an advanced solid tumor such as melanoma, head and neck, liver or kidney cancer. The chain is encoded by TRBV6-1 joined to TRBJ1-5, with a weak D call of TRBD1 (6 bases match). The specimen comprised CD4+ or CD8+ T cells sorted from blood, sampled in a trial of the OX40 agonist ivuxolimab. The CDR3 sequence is CASLELTGRGQPQHF. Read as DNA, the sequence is TGTGCCAGCCTGGAGTTAACAGGGCGAGGACAGCCCCAGCATTTT.